The 22 T cell receptor beta chains below all came from one sample that was sequenced in a study of radiotherapy plus CTLA-4 blockade in lung cancer (dated by TCRdb to between 2017 and 2018). The method was the immunoSEQ multiplex PCR assay. Entries here come from immuneACCESS through TCRdb and include only in-frame sequences with V and J called. Some clones fail to appear in such tables; in the studies checked, an unresolved V gene covers under half of the shortfall, and the cause of the remainder is unknown. The sample table records more than 100,000 clones; about 90% of these occur just once. The ten biggest clones cover approximately 6.6% of the sample. The sequenced sample was peripheral blood, obtained from a patient treated with radiotherapy plus ipilimumab. These TCRs come from a human donor with non-small cell lung cancer that progressed on radiotherapy plus ipilimumab.

The chain uses TRBV5-1 and TRBJ2-5, with 13 bases aligning to TRBD2. Germline CDR1 is SGHRS and CDR2 is YFSETQ. The CDR3 sequence is 16 residues long. Unmatched junction bases numbered 2, after V lost 3 bases and J lost 0 bases. The CDR3 is CASSSGLAGYQETQYF. The CDR3 bases are TGCGCCAGCAGCTCGGGACTAGCGGGATACCAAGAGACCCAGTACTTC. Combining the CDR3 with reference TRBV5-1 and TRBJ2-5 gives the whole variable domain KAGVTQTPRYLIKTRGQQVTLSCSPISGHRSVSWYQQTPGQGLQFLFEYFSETQRNKGNFPGRFSGRQFSNSRSEMNVSTLELGDSALYLCASSSGLAGYQETQYFGPGTRLLVL.

V and J are TRBV5-4 and TRBJ1-2; no clear D. Germline CDR1 reads SGHNT; CDR2 reads YYREEE (reference sequence). This CDR3 comprises 13 residues. V lost 2 bases and J lost 6, with 11 bases in between. The CDR3 nucleotides read TGTGCCAGCAGCTTCTCGGGGTCTCATGGCTACACCTTC. Its protein is CASSFSGSHGYTF.

The rearrangement links TRBV9 to TRBJ2-3, with D tentatively TRBD2 (6 bases). The CDR3 extends over 13 amino acids. CDR1 and CDR2 (germline): SGDLS, YYNGEE. V lost 5 bases to trimming and J lost 3 bases, with 10 bases between them. CDR3 residues: CASRGGATDTQYF. CDR3 DNA sequence: TGTGCCAGCAGGGGGGGAGCGACAGATACGCAGTATTTT.

The chain links TRBV19 to TRBJ2-1; 7 bases align to TRBD1. V dropped 7 bases and J dropped 0; count of bases not matched to a gene: 12. The CDR3 consists of 17 residues. Germline loops: CDR1 LNHDA, CDR2 SQIVND (reference sequence). DNA for the CDR3: TGTGCCAGTACTCCCGGGACAGTTTCAAGCTCCTACAATGAGCAGTTCTTC. Its protein is CASTPGTVSSSYNEQFF.

This clone was seen a single time. The chain joins TRBV2 to TRBJ2-7, with D tentatively TRBD2 (5 bases). The CDR3 extends over 14 amino acids. V was clipped by 8 bases and J by 0 bases, with 14 bases between them. CDR1 is SNHLY, CDR2 FYNNEI, per germline. The CDR3 loop is CASGWTFSSYEQYF. CDR3 nucleotide sequence: TGTGCCAGCGGGTGGACTTTTAGCTCCTACGAGCAGTACTTC.

The V call is TRBV15, the J call TRBJ2-1; D is perhaps TRBD2 (7 bases). The CDR3 is made up of 17 amino acids. From germline, CDR1 is LNHNV and CDR2 YYDKDF (reference sequence). Trimming cost V 2 bases and J 1 base, with 15 bases left between them. CDR3 residues: CATSRKLADRSYNEQFF. The CDR3 DNA reads as TGTGCCACCAGCAGAAAGCTAGCGGACAGATCCTACAATGAGCAGTTCTTC. The full variable domain, rest sourced from reference TRBV15 and TRBJ2-1, is DAMVIQNPRYQVTQFGKPVTLSCSQTLNHNVMYWYQQKSSQAPKLLFHYYDKDFNNEADTPDNFQSRRPNTSFCFLDIRSPGLGDTAMYLCATSRKLADRSYNEQFFGPGTRLTVL.

V is TRBV7-2 and J is TRBJ1-2; D is uncertain. Germline values: CDR1 SGHTA, CDR2 FQGNSA. V was pared by 4 bases and J by 3 bases, with 18 bases between. There are 16 residues in the CDR3. The CDR3 loop is CASSSHASVSDYGYTF. The CDR3 coding sequence is TGTGCCAGCAGCTCGCACGCATCCGTAAGCGACTATGGCTACACCTTC.

The CDR3 coding sequence is TGTGCCAGCAGCCAAGAGACACCGGAATCTAGCGGGTGGATCAATGAGCAGTTCTTC. The encoded protein is CASSQETPESSGWINEQFF. The chain joins TRBV4-2 to TRBJ2-1; TRBD2 aligns across 8 bases. The V gene's germline CDR1 is LGHNA and CDR2 YNFKEQ. The CDR3 has 19 amino acids. Unmatched junction bases numbered 16, after V lost 0 bases and J lost 6 bases.

V is TRBV18 and J is TRBJ2-7; TRBD1 might be the D (5 bases). Germline CDR1 is KGHSH and CDR2 is LQKENI. The CDR3 is made up of 12 amino acids. Trimming removed 6 bases at V and 4 bases at J, with 10 bases between. CDR3 loop: CASSQGSYEQYF. DNA of the CDR3: TGTGCCAGCTCCCAGGGCTCGTACGAGCAGTACTTC.

The rearrangement uses TRBV29-1 and TRBJ1-5; D gene uncertain. CDR1 and CDR2 (germline): SQVTM, ANQGSEA. This CDR3 contains 13 residues. Trimming stripped 4 bases from V and 7 bases from J, with 14 bases between. The CDR3 loop reads CSVGGGGSQPQHF. CDR3 nucleotides: TGCAGCGTTGGGGGAGGAGGTAGCCAGCCCCAGCATTTT.

This chain links TRBV7-9 with TRBJ1-2; D is possibly TRBD1 (5 bases). V dropped 1 base and J dropped 7 bases, with 19 bases sitting between them. The CDR3 has 16 amino acids. Per germline, CDR1 SEHNR and CDR2 FQNEAQ (reference sequence). CDR3 nucleotide sequence: TGTGCCAGCAGCTTAGAACTACAGGTCCACACTACTGGCTACACCTTC. As protein: CASSLELQVHTTGYTF. Drawing the rest from reference TRBV7-9 and TRBJ1-2, the complete variable domain is DTGVSQNPRHKITKRGQNVTFRCDPISEHNRLYWYRQTLGQGPEFLTYFQNEAQLEKSRLLSDRFSAERPKGSFSTLEIQRTEQGDSAMYLCASSLELQVHTTGYTFGSGTRLTVV.

The chain joins TRBV5-6 to TRBJ1-2, with D hard to call. Trimming took off 3 bases at V and 3 bases at J, with 18 bases between the two ends. Germline V gene lookup returns CDR1 SGHDT and CDR2 YYEEEE. The CDR3 covers 16 residues. DNA of the CDR3: TGTGCCAGCAGCTATCAAAGTATCCACGCTGACTATGGCTACACCTTC. Translation gives CASSYQSIHADYGYTF.

This chain uses TRBV30 with TRBJ1-5; 7 positions agree with TRBD1. Germline lookup yields CDR1 GTSNPN and CDR2 SVGIG (reference sequence). This CDR3 contains 15 residues. J gave up 4 bases and V 0 bases, and 6 bases lay outside the gene matches. CDR3 nucleotide sequence: TGTGCCTGGAGTGTAAGGGCAGGGGGGAATCAGCCCCAGCATTTT. Residues: CAWSVRAGGNQPQHF.

J is TRBJ2-5 and V is TRBV7-9; 14 bases align to TRBD2. CDR1 SEHNR and CDR2 FQNEAQ come from the germline V gene (reference sequence). This CDR3 spans 17 amino acids. V gave up 5 bases and J gave up 7 bases; unmatched junction bases: 12. As DNA, the CDR3 is TGTGCCAGCAGCCCCCAAACCGGGACTAGCGGGAGAGGGACCCAGTACTTC. This translates into CASSPQTGTSGRGTQYF.

This clone was counted only a few times. CDR3 sequence reads: CASSLGQGNYGYTF. The CDR3 nucleotides are TGCGCCAGCAGCTTGGGACAGGGAAACTATGGCTACACCTTC. The J gene is TRBJ1-2, the V gene TRBV5-1; 7 positions agree with TRBD1. Trimming at V came to 0 bases and at J to 2 bases, leaving 1 base not matched to a gene. This CDR3 region has 14 residues. CDR1 SGHRS and CDR2 YFSETQ come from the germline V gene.

V gene TRBV7-8 combines with J gene TRBJ2-1; 9 positions match TRBD2. The CDR3 loop spans 17 amino acids. J was trimmed by 3 bases and V by 1 base; bases with no gene match: 7. Per the germline V gene, CDR1 is SGHVS and CDR2 is FQNEAQ. The CDR3 loop is CASSLGRAGGRYNEQFF. DNA for the CDR3: TGTGCCAGCAGCTTAGGTCGAGCGGGAGGTCGCTACAATGAGCAGTTCTTC.

This clone was seen a handful of times. V gene TRBV7-3 combines with J gene TRBJ2-1; 10 bases are a match to TRBD1. Germline loops: CDR1 SGHTA, CDR2 FQGTGA. The junction had 5 bases not matched to a gene; V was cut back by 5 bases and J by 4 bases. The CDR3 runs to 15 residues. Here the CDR3 DNA reads TGTGCCAGCAGCCCGATGGGACAGGGGTACAATGAGCAGTTCTTC. Its protein product is CASSPMGQGYNEQFF.

This chain links TRBV28 with TRBJ2-7; D possibly matches TRBD1 or TRBD2 (5 bases each). CDR3 size: 14 residues. V was clipped by 2 bases and J by 4 bases, with 12 bases between them. The V gene's germline CDR1 is MDHEN and CDR2 SYDVKM. The CDR3, as DNA: TGTGCCAGCAGTTTAAGGGGAGTTCGGTACGAGCAGTACTTC. It codes for CASSLRGVRYEQYF.

This clone was counted a few times. The gene calls are TRBV7-2 and TRBJ2-7; 7 bases match TRBD1. Per germline, CDR1 SGHTA and CDR2 FQGNSA. Trimming removed 5 bases from V and 4 bases from J; junction bases left unmatched: 5. CDR3 length: 13 amino acids. CDR3 in amino acids: CASSHRGSYEQYF. CDR3 sequence (DNA): TGTGCCAGCAGCCACAGGGGTAGTTACGAGCAGTACTTC. Complete variable domain (other parts from reference TRBV7-2 and TRBJ2-7): GAGVSQSPSNKVTEKGKDVELRCDPISGHTALYWYRQSLGQGLEFLIYFQGNSAPDKSGLPSDRFSAERTGGSVSTLTIQRTQQEDSAVYLCASSHRGSYEQYFGPGTRLTVT.

The gene calls are TRBV5-6 and TRBJ2-5, with TRBD1 identical over 8 bases. The CDR3 has 16 residues. With 4 bases clipped from V and 2 bases from J, the junction kept 10 bases outside the gene matches. Per germline, CDR1 SGHDT and CDR2 YYEEEE. CDR3 nucleotide sequence: TGTGCCAGCAGCACCCCAGGGGGCTTTTATCAAGAGACCCAGTACTTC. Translating it yields CASSTPGGFYQETQYF.

This clone was seen a handful of times. The chain carries TRBV6-5 and TRBJ1-2; 9 bases align to TRBD1. Germline V gene lookup returns CDR1 MNHEY and CDR2 SVGAGI. The CDR3 sequence is 14 residues long. J gave up 4 bases and V 5 bases, and 5 bases lay outside the gene matches. The CDR3 loop reads CASSHDRGIYGYTF. The CDR3 region has the DNA TGTGCCAGCAGTCACGACAGGGGGATCTATGGCTACACCTTC.

This clone was observed once. The J gene is TRBJ2-5, the V gene TRBV28, with 7 bases identical to TRBD1. The V segment lost 4 bases and the J segment 3 bases; nucleotides outside the gene matches: 8. The germline V gene encodes CDR1 MDHEN and CDR2 SYDVKM. The CDR3 covers 15 residues. The CDR3 here is CASSSSGTAKETQYF. DNA of the CDR3: TGTGCCAGCAGTTCGAGTGGGACAGCCAAAGAGACCCAGTACTTC.